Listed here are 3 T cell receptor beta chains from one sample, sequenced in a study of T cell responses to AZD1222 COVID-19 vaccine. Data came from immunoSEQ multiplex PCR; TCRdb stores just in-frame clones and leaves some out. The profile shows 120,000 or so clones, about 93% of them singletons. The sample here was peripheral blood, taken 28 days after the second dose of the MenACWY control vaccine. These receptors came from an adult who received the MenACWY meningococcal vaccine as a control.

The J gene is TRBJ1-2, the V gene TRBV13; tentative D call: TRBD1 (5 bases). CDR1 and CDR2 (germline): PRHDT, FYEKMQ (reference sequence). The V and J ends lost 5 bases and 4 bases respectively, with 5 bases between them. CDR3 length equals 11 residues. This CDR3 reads CASSDSYGYTF. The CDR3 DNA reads TGTGCCAGCAGCGACAGCTATGGCTACACCTTC.

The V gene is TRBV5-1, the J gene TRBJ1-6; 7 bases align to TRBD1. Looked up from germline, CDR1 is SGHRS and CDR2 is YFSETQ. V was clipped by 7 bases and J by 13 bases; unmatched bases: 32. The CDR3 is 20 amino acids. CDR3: CASDPEIRGARRNPLCPLHF. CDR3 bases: TGCGCCAGCGACCCCGAGATCAGGGGGGCAAGGCGGAACCCCCTCTGCCCCCTCCACTTT. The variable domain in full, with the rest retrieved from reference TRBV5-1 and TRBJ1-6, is KAGVTQTPRYLIKTRGQQVTLSCSPISGHRSVSWYQQTPGQGLQFLFEYFSETQRNKGNFPGRFSGRQFSNSRSEMNVSTLELGDSALYLCASDPEIRGARRNPLCPLHFGNGTRLTVT.

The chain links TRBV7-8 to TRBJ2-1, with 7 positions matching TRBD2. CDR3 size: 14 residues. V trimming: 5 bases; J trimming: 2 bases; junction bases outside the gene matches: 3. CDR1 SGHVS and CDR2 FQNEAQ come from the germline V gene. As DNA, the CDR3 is TGTGCCAGCAGCCTCGGGACTACCTACAATGAGCAGTTCTTC. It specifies CASSLGTTYNEQFF.